A selection of T cell receptor beta chains follows, all from one sample in a study of T cell responses to AZD1222 COVID-19 vaccine. Clones were read by immunoSEQ multiplex PCR, and TCRdb kept only the in-frame ones, dropping some. The table records about 160,000 clones, more than 80% of them present only once. Source: peripheral blood, taken on day 0 of AZD1222 vaccination. These receptor sequences come from an adult in good health. CDR3s include the opening cysteine and the closing phenylalanine or tryptophan. D genes are given only for firm matches. Only part of the rows carry a size: once, few, many, or a class if the clone is expanded.

15	-	TRBV7-6	TRBJ2-3	TRBD2	CASSSAGGPSDTQYF	TGTGCCAGCAGCTCAGCGGGGGGGCCTTCAGATACGCAGTATTTT
15	-	TRBV5-1	TRBJ2-5	-	CASRPRGDVGETQYF	TGCGCCAGCAGGCCCCGGGGAGATGTTGGAGAGACCCAGTACTTC
20	-	TRBV6-6	TRBJ1-4	TRBD1	CASSRRRDRGGESTNEKLFF	TGTGCCAGCAGTCGTCGCCGGGACAGGGGGGGGGAGTCAACTAATGAAAAACTGTTTTTT
16	-	TRBV29-1	TRBJ2-2	TRBD1	CSVYNPGQSNTGELFF	TGCAGCGTATATAATCCGGGACAGTCGAACACCGGGGAGCTGTTTTTT
16	-	TRBV6-1	TRBJ1-2	-	CASSELTLIANYGYTF	TGTGCCAGCAGTGAACTCACTCTTATAGCTAACTATGGCTACACCTTC
14	-	TRBV15	TRBJ1-2	-	CATSRAPSPYGYTF	TGTGCCACCAGCAGAGCCCCCAGCCCTTATGGCTACACCTTC
11	-	TRBV3-1/TRBV3-2	TRBJ1-3	-	CASSGGNTIYF	TGTGCCAGCAGCGGGGGAAACACCATATATTTT
16	-	TRBV3-1/TRBV3-2	TRBJ2-5	TRBD2	CASSHRVASGGETQYF	TGTGCCAGCAGCCACCGGGTTGCTAGCGGGGGAGAGACCCAGTACTTC
16	-	TRBV27	TRBJ2-7	TRBD1	CASSLSSGTGSYEQYF	TGTGCCAGCAGTTTATCCTCCGGGACAGGGAGCTACGAGCAGTACTTC
13	once	TRBV7-2	TRBJ1-1	-	CASSLEVGQKTFF	TGTGCCAGCAGCTTAGAGGTCGGACAGAAGACTTTCTTT
12	-	TRBV12-3/TRBV12-4	TRBJ1-5	TRBD1	CASKTGAQPQHF	TGTGCCAGCAAGACAGGGGCTCAGCCCCAGCATTTT
14	-	TRBV5-1	TRBJ1-2	-	CASSLERGSDGYTF	TGCGCCAGCAGCTTGGAGAGAGGGAGTGATGGCTACACCTTC
16	-	TRBV5-4	TRBJ1-1	TRBD1	CASSAGTGGANTEAFF	TGTGCCAGCAGCGCGGGGACAGGTGGGGCGAACACTGAAGCTTTCTTT
16	-	TRBV3-1/TRBV3-2	TRBJ1-5	-	CASSQERFNGNQPQHF	TGTGCCAGCAGCCAAGAACGATTTAACGGCAATCAGCCCCAGCATTTT
12	-	TRBV19	TRBJ1-2	-	CASNTEGYGYTF	TGTGCCAGTAACACAGAAGGCTATGGCTACACCTTC
18	few	TRBV3-1/TRBV3-2	TRBJ2-5	TRBD2	CASSQVIWSGGARETQYF	TGTGCCAGCAGCCAGGTGATTTGGAGCGGGGGGGCCCGGGAGACCCAGTACTTC
12	-	TRBV7-9	TRBJ1-1	-	CASSPMGTEAFF	TGTGCCAGCAGCCCCATGGGGACTGAAGCTTTCTTT
13	-	TRBV6-2/TRBV6-3	TRBJ1-5	-	CASSPTGAQPQHF	TGTGCCAGCAGCCCTACGGGGGCTCAGCCCCAGCATTTT
16	once	TRBV7-8	TRBJ1-5	TRBD1	CASSTSYGTANQPQHF	TGTGCCAGCAGCACATCTTACGGGACAGCCAATCAGCCCCAGCATTTT
11	-	TRBV27	TRBJ2-3	-	CASSLGNTQYF	TGTGCCAGCAGTTTGGGAAATACGCAGTATTTT
16	few	TRBV5-4	TRBJ1-2	TRBD1	CASSLAPQGEYYGYTF	TGTGCCAGCAGCTTGGCCCCACAGGGGGAATACTATGGCTACACCTTC
11	-	TRBV30	TRBJ1-2	TRBD1	CAQDRGGGYTF	TGTGCCCAAGACAGGGGAGGGGGCTACACCTTC
17	-	TRBV5-1	TRBJ2-6	-	CASSLEVSSSGANVLTF	TGCGCCAGCAGCTTGGAGGTCAGTAGCTCTGGGGCCAACGTCCTGACTTTC
17	-	TRBV7-8	TRBJ2-7	TRBD2	CASSDDGALAGVYEQYF	TGTGCCAGCAGCGACGACGGGGCTCTAGCGGGGGTGTACGAGCAGTACTTC
13	-	TRBV7-3	TRBJ2-2	-	CASSLTGAGELFF	TGTGCCAGCAGCTTAACGGGGGCCGGGGAGCTGTTTTTT
13	-	TRBV27	TRBJ2-7	-	CASSPAASAEQYF	TGTGCCAGCAGTCCAGCGGCCAGCGCCGAGCAGTACTTC
15	-	TRBV7-9	TRBJ2-3	TRBD1	CASSRTGMGPDTQYF	TGTGCCAGCAGCCGGACAGGGATGGGCCCAGATACGCAGTATTTT
15	-	TRBV11-1	TRBJ2-5	-	CASSAEGFGGETQYF	TGTGCCAGCAGCGCCGAAGGGTTTGGTGGGGAGACCCAGTACTTC
17	-	TRBV5-4	TRBJ2-1	TRBD1	CASSSPPGQGDYNEQFF	TGTGCTAGCAGCTCTCCACCGGGACAGGGGGACTACAATGAGCAGTTCTTC
14	once	TRBV2	TRBJ1-2	TRBD1	CASSEEGQGYGYTF	TGTGCCAGCAGTGAGGAGGGACAGGGCTATGGCTACACCTTC
13	-	TRBV4-1	TRBJ2-7	-	CASSFGGAYEQYF	TGCGCCAGCAGCTTCGGCGGGGCCTACGAGCAGTACTTC